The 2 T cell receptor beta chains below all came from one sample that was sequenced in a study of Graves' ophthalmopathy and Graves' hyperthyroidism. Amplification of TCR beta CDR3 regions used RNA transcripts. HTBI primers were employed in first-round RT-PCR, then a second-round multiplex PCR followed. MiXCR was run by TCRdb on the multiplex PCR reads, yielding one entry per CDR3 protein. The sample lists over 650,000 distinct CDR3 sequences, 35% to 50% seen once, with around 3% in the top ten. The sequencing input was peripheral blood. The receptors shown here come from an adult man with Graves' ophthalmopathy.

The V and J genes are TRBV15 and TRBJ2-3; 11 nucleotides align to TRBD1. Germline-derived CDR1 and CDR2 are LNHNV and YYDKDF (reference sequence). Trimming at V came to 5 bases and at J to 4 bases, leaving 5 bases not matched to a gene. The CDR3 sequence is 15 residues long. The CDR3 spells CATSGGTGGSDTQYF. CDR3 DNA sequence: TGTGCCACCAGCGGCGGGACAGGGGGATCAGATACGCAGTATTTT.

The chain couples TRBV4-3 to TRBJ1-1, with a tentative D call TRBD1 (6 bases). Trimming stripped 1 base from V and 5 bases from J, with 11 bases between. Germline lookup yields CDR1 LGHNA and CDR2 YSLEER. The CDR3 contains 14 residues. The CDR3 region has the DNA TGCGCCAGCAGCCAAGTCGGGGGGGCGACTGAAGCTTTCTTT. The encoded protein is CASSQVGGATEAFF.